Sequencing of this TCR beta chain was carried out in a study of shared clonotypes between healthy human individuals (dated by TCRdb to the early 2020s). Broadly, across the study: Two women and a few men aged 18 to 49 years were included in the cohort. Libraries were prepared and TCR repertoires were sequenced by different laboratories using diverse techniques, in order to increase sequencing depth and limit assay-specific biases. The study deeply sequenced blood TCR repertoires of five healthy adults to estimate repertoire size and the extent of clonotype sharing between individuals. Each donor's leukapheresis produced roughly between roughly 0.94 and 9.5 billion PBMCs. For each donor, CD4 naive and CD4 memory were each given three plates, CD8 naive was given two plates, and CD8 memory was given one plate.

Including cysteine and phenylalanine, the CDR3 has 13 amino acids. Just the 39-base CDR3 DNA is kept, in frame starting at base 1. CDR1 LNHDA and CDR2 SQIVND are derived from the germline V gene (reference sequence). Germline trimming: 6 bases from V, 12 bases from J; junction bases outside gene matches: 12. Using the deep immunoSEQ assay, multiplex PCR amplified TCR CDR3 regions from genomic DNA. Extracted genomic DNA from each cell subset was spread evenly across all wells of several immunoSEQ 96-well plates, with each plate serving as a replicate. For sorted subsets, each replicate PCR was loaded with roughly 0.2 ug genomic DNA, equivalent to about 30,000 T cell genomes. Purified libraries were quantified with a Qubit 3.0 fluorometer, sized on a Bioanalyzer 2100, and re-quantified with the KAPA Library Quantification kit. Each immunoSEQ 96-well plate was sequenced on its own single-read 150-cycle Illumina NextSeq 550 flow cell. The published analysis was carried out like this. Because only junctional sequences without quality scores were contained in the immunoSEQ output, filtering matching that applied to full-length reads could not be performed. To assign V/J genes and CDR3, sequences were annotated against IMGT germline references using PyIR, a Python wrapper for IgBLAST v1.9. Reads were filtered out if the reads had weak V/J assignments (E-value above 1e-6), no CDR3, stop codons, out-of-frame junctions, or ambiguous translated residues. V3J clonotypes were defined by identical inferred V gene, J gene, and CDR3 amino acid sequence. To compute the percentage overlap between repertoires, the number of shared unique clonotypes was divided by the size of the smaller repertoire. Three approaches were used to assess repertoire richness: RTK rarefaction, the Chao1 estimator, and Recon v2.1 estimates of unobserved clonotypes. Generation probabilities for all TCRbeta clonotypes obtained by the gDNA method from four donors were computed using OLGA. TCRdb's version of the immuneACCESS table is confined to in-frame rearrangements and falls short of the full clone set. An unresolved V gene accounts for under half of the shortfall where checked; the remainder is of unknown origin. V and J calls and clone size come straight from that table; D and trimming were deduced from the DNA. Here the sample has about 2 million clones; roughly 96% occur a single time. The ten top clones hold around 0.13% of the sample.

Broader findings and caveats from the paper: Only blood was sampled, and tissue TCR repertoires likely differ from those in blood. Larger estimated clonotype richness was generally found for naive subsets than for memory subsets. Roughly 5% of naive CD4, around 3.6% of naive CD8, approximately 2.2% of memory CD4, and about 0.4% of memory CD8 clonotypes were shared across four donors. Based on pairwise subsampling, the degree of clonotype sharing among donors was expected to be affected by sequencing depth. Compared with non-shared clonotypes, clonotypes shared by all four sorted-subset donors had higher generation probabilities. Rarefaction of sorted-subset datasets indicated incomplete sequencing despite the large sequencing depth. Because the study included only a small number of donors, the genetic and exposure-history diversity represented was limited.

Healthy HIV-negative adults with no recently reported acute infections or vaccinations were included as donors. Every donor was a Caucasian adult residing in Nashville, Tennessee, USA. CD4+ T cells were enriched by magnetic negative selection, after which naive cells were positively selected on CD45RA and the negative fraction was taken as the memory subset. Blood was collected by leukapheresis, and PBMCs were isolated by Ficoll-Histopaque density gradient centrifugation and then cryopreserved in liquid nitrogen vapor phase. Purity and quantity of every magnetically sorted T cell population were checked by analytical flow cytometry. Genomic DNA was isolated from every sorted fraction and measured by UV absorbance on a Nanodrop 2000c. Concerning this clone: Its specific antigen is unknown. No much larger clonotype is one base removed from it; base qualities were not supplied.

The origin of this receptor is a man between 18 and 35 years old in good health. The sequenced sample was naive CD4+ T cells sorted from blood. The cell subset or site tag for this specimen amounts to: CD45RA+ positively selected. This chain is built from TRBV19 and TRBJ1-2; 8 middle bases align to TRBD1. The CDR3 reads as follows: CASSPGQGVGNTF. The DNA reads as follows: TGTGCCAGTAGCCCCGGACAGGGAGTGGGGAACACCTTC. When the CDR3 is completed using the reference TRBV19 and TRBJ1-2 genes on either side, the full variable domain is DGGITQSPKYLFRKEGQNVTLSCEQNLNHDAMYWYRQDPGQGLRLIYYSQIVNDFQKGDIAEGYSVSREKKESFPLTVTSAQKNPTAFYLCASSPGQGVGNTFGSGTRLTVV.